The clone carrying this T cell receptor (beta chain) was counted between two and nine times. Its antigen is still unknown. The CDR3 consists of 14 residues. Germline CDR1 reads SGHTA; CDR2 reads FQGTGA. J gave up 7 bases and V 0 bases, and 5 bases lay outside the gene matches. The source of the sample is a study of T cell repertoires in cytomegalovirus infection. TCRdb analysed the reads with MiXCR anew, one entry per CDR3 protein. Of 380,000 or so distinct CDR3 sequences detected, about 35% appear once; the ten largest clones hold approximately 15%. The V and J genes are TRBV7-3 and TRBJ1-1; 7 nucleotides line up with TRBD1. Material: cultured PBMCs, obtained from culture after CMV antigen stimulation. The TCR comes from a human donor in good health (CMV status not recorded). Some clones in this sample may be carry-over from other donors' samples. The CDR3 region is CASSLTGGGSEAFF. The CDR3 DNA reads as TGTGCCAGCAGCTTAACTGGAGGGGGCAGTGAAGCTTTCTTT.